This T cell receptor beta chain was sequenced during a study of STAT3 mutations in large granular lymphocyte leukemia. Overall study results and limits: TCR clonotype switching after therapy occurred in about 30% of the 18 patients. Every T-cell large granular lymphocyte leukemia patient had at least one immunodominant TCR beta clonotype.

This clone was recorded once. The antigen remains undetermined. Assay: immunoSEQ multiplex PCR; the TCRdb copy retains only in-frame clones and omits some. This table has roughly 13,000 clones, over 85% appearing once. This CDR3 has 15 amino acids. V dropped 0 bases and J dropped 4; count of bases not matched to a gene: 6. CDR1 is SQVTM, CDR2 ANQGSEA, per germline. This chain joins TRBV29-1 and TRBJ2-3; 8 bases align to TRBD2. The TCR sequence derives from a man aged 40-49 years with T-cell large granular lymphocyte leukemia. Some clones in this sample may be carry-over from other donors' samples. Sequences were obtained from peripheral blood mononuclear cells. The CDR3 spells CSVEDTRGGPDTQYF. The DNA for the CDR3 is TGCAGCGTTGAAGATACCCGGGGGGGGCCAGATACGCAGTATTTT.